The 13 T cell receptor beta chains below come from one sample, sequenced in a study of T cells in Graves' hyperthyroidism and ophthalmopathy. Researchers amplified the TCR beta CDR3 regions from RNA transcripts. The study used the HTBI primer set for a first-round RT-PCR of the TCR CDR3. One entry per CDR3 protein results from TCRdb running MiXCR on the multiplex PCR reads. The table records roughly 500,000 distinct CDR3 sequences, 46% of them present only once. The sequenced material came from peripheral blood or thyroid tissue (not recorded which). The receptors shown here come from an adult woman with Graves' disease, either hyperthyroidism or ophthalmopathy (not recorded which).

V usage is TRBV20-1 and J usage is TRBJ1-1; TRBD1 is a possible D gene (6 bases). Trimming left V 4 bases short and J 5 bases short, with 17 bases between. The germline CDR1 and CDR2 sequences are DFQATT and SNEGSKA (reference sequence). There are 14 residues in the CDR3. The CDR3 nucleotides read TGCAGTGCTAAAGGTTCGGCAGGGGTTACTGAAGCTTTCTTT. It yields the protein CSAKGSAGVTEAFF.

This clonotype was detected many times. V gene TRBV19 combines with J gene TRBJ1-1; D is uncertain. Germline CDR1 reads LNHDA; CDR2 reads SQIVND (reference sequence). The length of the CDR3 is 13 residues. Between the trimmed V and J ends, which lost 3 bases and 1 base, there was a span of 6 bases. In nucleotides, the CDR3 is TGTGCCAGTAGTATTCGGGAGAACACTGAAGCTTTCTTT. Translation: CASSIRENTEAFF.

The chain is built from TRBV2 and TRBJ1-4; no clear D gene. The V and J ends lost 3 bases and 5 bases respectively, with 10 bases between them. The germline gives CDR1 SNHLY, CDR2 FYNNEI. This CDR3 region has 14 residues. CDR3 sequence: CASSEMYGNEKLFF. CDR3 DNA sequence: TGTGCCAGCAGTGAGATGTACGGGAATGAAAAACTGTTTTTT.

This sequence joins TRBV20-1 and TRBJ1-2; maybe TRBD1 (5 bases). CDR3 size: 12 residues. Trimming removed 5 bases from V and 3 bases from J, with 10 bases in between. CDR1 DFQATT and CDR2 SNEGSKA come from the germline V gene (reference sequence). CDR3 in DNA: TGCAGTGCTCGGACAATGGACTATGGCTACACCTTC. The encoded protein is CSARTMDYGYTF.

This chain uses TRBV29-1 with TRBJ2-5, with a possible D match to TRBD2 (5 bases). There are 13 residues in the CDR3. Germline V lookup: CDR1 SQVTM, CDR2 ANQGSEA. V shed 6 bases and J shed 3 bases, with 14 bases lying between them. CDR3 amino acids: CSVRGPAEETQYF. For the CDR3, the DNA is TGCAGCGTGAGAGGGCCGGCGGAAGAGACCCAGTACTTC.

The V call is TRBV29-1, the J call TRBJ1-5, with D unclear. This CDR3 spans 16 amino acids. Trimming took 8 bases from V and 0 from J, leaving 20 bases between them. Germline lookup yields CDR1 SQVTM and CDR2 ANQGSEA. In DNA form, the CDR3 reads TGCAGCCCTACCTCGGGAACCGAATATAGCAATCAGCCCCAGCATTTT. This sequence encodes CSPTSGTEYSNQPQHF. Supplemented by reference TRBV29-1 and TRBJ1-5, the full variable domain reads SAVISQKPSRDICQRGTSLTIQCQVDSQVTMMFWYRQQPGQSLTLIATANQGSEATYESGFVIDKFPISRPNLTFSTLTVSNMSPEDSSIYLCSPTSGTEYSNQPQHFGDGTRLSIL.

The rearrangement links TRBV14 to TRBJ2-5; no firm D call. V shed 1 base and J shed 2 bases, with 14 bases lying between them. This CDR3 spans 16 amino acids. Germline V CDR1 and CDR2: SGHDN, FVKESK. The DNA of the CDR3 is TGTGCCAGCAGCCAAGGGTTCGGCTTCCTACAAGAGACCCAGTACTTC. Its protein is CASSQGFGFLQETQYF.

This chain joins TRBV10-3 and TRBJ2-7; 10 bases are shared with TRBD1. V was pared by 8 bases and J by 7 bases, with 11 bases of the junction left unmatched. CDR1 is ENHRY and CDR2 is SYGVKD in the germline V gene. CDR3 length equals 14 residues. This CDR3 is CAIGPDRGRGEQYF. The CDR3 DNA reads TGTGCCATCGGGCCCGACAGGGGGCGAGGGGAGCAGTACTTC.

V usage is TRBV10-3 and J usage is TRBJ1-5; TRBD1 matches at 9 bases. The CDR3 sequence is 13 residues long. CDR1 is ENHRY and CDR2 is SYGVKD in the germline V gene. Trimming removed 10 bases from V and 3 bases from J; junction bases left unmatched: 4. CDR3 DNA: TGTGCCACCGGGACAGGGATCAATCAGCCCCAGCATTTT. Residues: CATGTGINQPQHF.

The chain couples TRBV20-1 to TRBJ1-1; 10 nucleotides match TRBD1. The CDR3 consists of 14 residues. The germline CDR1 and CDR2 sequences are DFQATT and SNEGSKA (reference sequence). The V gene end was trimmed by 6 bases and the J gene end by 5 bases; junction bases not matched to a gene: 9. In nucleotides, the CDR3 is TGCAGTGCAATGAGGACAGGGGGAATAACTGAAGCTTTCTTT. This codes for CSAMRTGGITEAFF.

This clonotype was recorded at least ten times. The genes are TRBV13 and TRBJ1-6, with D unclear. Germline V lookup: CDR1 PRHDT, CDR2 FYEKMQ (reference sequence). The CDR3 spans 14 residues. V was cut by 5 bases and J by 4 bases, with 9 bases left in between. The CDR3 protein is CASSPSRYNSPLHF. DNA of the CDR3: TGTGCCAGCAGCCCCAGTCGATATAATTCACCCCTCCACTTT.

This chain connects TRBV15 to TRBJ1-4, with unresolved D. Germline CDR1 LNHNV, CDR2 YYDKDF (reference sequence). The CDR3 runs 17 residues. The ends were cut back, 5 bases at V and 0 bases at J, with 16 bases in the middle. The CDR3 bases are TGTGCCACCAGCGGCAGTTACACCGGTGCAACTAATGAAAAACTGTTTTTT. Residues: CATSGSYTGATNEKLFF.

Many counts were recorded for this clonotype. This chain uses TRBV29-1 with TRBJ2-7; D is unclear. Germline V gene lookup returns CDR1 SQVTM and CDR2 ANQGSEA. CDR3 length: 12 amino acids. The V and J ends lost 3 bases and 0 bases respectively, with 6 bases between them. CDR3: CSVDGDSYEQYF. The DNA for the CDR3 is TGCAGCGTTGACGGAGACTCCTACGAGCAGTACTTC.